These T cell receptor beta chains were read from a single sample in a study of T cell repertoires in cytomegalovirus infection. Via MiXCR, TCRdb re-called the reads, giving one row per CDR3 protein. The sample holds hundreds of thousands of distinct CDR3 sequences, less than 40% seen once. The sequencing input was PBMCs. The receptors here all came from a human donor in good health (CMV status not recorded). Some clones in this sample may be carry-over from other donors' samples. CDR3s include the opening cysteine and the closing phenylalanine or tryptophan. Each record gives: V gene, clone size, J gene, D gene, CDR3 protein, CDR3 DNA. A D gene is named only where the DNA matches it firmly. Clone size, where shown, is once, few, many, or a class for clones that have expanded.

TRBV6-2/TRBV6-3,few,TRBJ1-1,.,CASSYEKTVPEAFF,TGTGCCAGCAGTTACGAGAAGACAGTTCCTGAAGCTTTCTTT
TRBV7-6,.,TRBJ2-1,TRBD2,CASSTPGLAGSRQFF,TGTGCCAGCAGCACCCCGGGACTAGCGGGATCGAGGCAGTTCTTC
TRBV7-9,.,TRBJ2-1,TRBD2,CASSFSGGVSHEQFF,TGTGCCAGCAGCTTCTCCGGGGGGGTTTCTCATGAGCAGTTCTTC
TRBV28,many,TRBJ2-1,TRBD2,CATRPRRGGRGSYNEQFF,TGTGCCACCAGACCCCGTCGGGGGGGCAGGGGCTCCTACAATGAGCAGTTCTTC
TRBV9,.,TRBJ2-2,TRBD2,CASSVWGGTRSTGELFF,TGTGCCAGCAGCGTGTGGGGGGGGACTAGATCCACCGGGGAGCTGTTTTTT
TRBV15,.,TRBJ2-1,TRBD2,CATSIRLAGDSNEQFF,TGTGCCACCAGCATAAGGCTAGCGGGGGATTCAAATGAGCAGTTCTTC
TRBV28,few,TRBJ1-5,TRBD1,CASSLDRGFQPQHF,TGTGCCAGCAGTCTCGACAGGGGGTTCCAGCCCCAGCATTTT
TRBV10-3,few,TRBJ1-2,.,CAIRPETRGGYTF,TGTGCCATCAGACCCGAGACCCGAGGGGGCTACACCTTC
TRBV19,many,TRBJ2-1,.,CASSTARQDEQFF,TGTGCCAGTAGTACAGCGCGACAGGATGAGCAGTTCTTC
TRBV24-1,few,TRBJ2-2,.,CATGIQGTGELFF,TGTGCCACCGGGATCCAGGGAACCGGGGAGCTGTTTTTT
TRBV7-8,.,TRBJ2-2,.,CASSPHPGGLPGELFF,TGTGCCAGCAGCCCTCACCCCGGCGGACTACCCGGGGAGCTGTTTTTT
TRBV10-2,.,TRBJ1-5,.,CASSLPGSGNQPQHF,TGCGCCAGCAGCTTACCGGGATCCGGTAATCAGCCCCAGCATTTT
TRBV6-8,few,TRBJ1-2,TRBD1,CASSYSGQAYGYTF,TGTGCCAGCAGTTATAGTGGACAGGCCTATGGCTACACCTTC
TRBV7-8,.,TRBJ1-1,.,CASSLFPQNTEAFF,TGTGCCAGCAGCTTATTCCCACAGAACACTGAAGCTTTCTTT
TRBV2,.,TRBJ2-2,TRBD1,CASSGVGTGGFRYTGELFF,TGTGCCAGCAGTGGAGTCGGGACAGGGGGCTTTCGCTACACCGGGGAGCTGTTTTTT
TRBV4-2,few,TRBJ2-3,TRBD2,CASSPGLAGGFTDTQYF,TGTGCCAGCAGCCCCGGACTAGCGGGGGGGTTCACAGATACGCAGTATTTT
TRBV7-9,few,TRBJ2-6,.,CASSLGSNVLTF,TGTGCCAGCAGCTTAGGAAGCAACGTCCTGACTTTC
TRBV11-2,few,TRBJ2-5,TRBD1,CASSPDRVGETQYF,TGTGCCAGCAGCCCCGACAGGGTGGGGGAGACCCAGTACTTC
TRBV28,.,TRBJ2-7,TRBD2,CASSSYLFISGLAGRSYEQYF,TGTGCCAGCAGTTCCTACCTATTTATTTCCGGACTAGCGGGACGATCTTACGAGCAGTACTTC
TRBV19,.,TRBJ1-2,TRBD1,CAISLPKTGAVGYTF,TGTGCCATTAGTCTACCGAAGACAGGGGCGGTTGGCTACACCTTC
TRBV27,few,TRBJ2-1,.,CASSLWQGGHNEQFF,TGTGCCAGCAGTTTATGGCAGGGCGGCCACAATGAGCAGTTCTTC
TRBV7-6,.,TRBJ2-1,TRBD2,CASSLTSLTSGSNEQFF,TGTGCCAGCAGCTTAACATCCCTAACGAGCGGGAGTAATGAGCAGTTCTTC
TRBV7-9,many,TRBJ2-7,.,CASSPSARPYEQYF,TGTGCCAGCAGCCCCTCGGCCAGACCATACGAGCAGTACTTC
TRBV27,.,TRBJ1-6,.,CASSLSHRINSPLHF,TGTGCCAGCAGTTTATCGCACAGGATCAATTCACCCCTCCACTTT
TRBV25-1,.,TRBJ2-3,.,CASSDSGRPTDTQYF,TGTGCCAGCAGTGATTCGGGCAGACCCACAGATACGCAGTATTTT
TRBV7-2,many,TRBJ1-1,.,CASSLAWGPEAFF,TGTGCCAGCAGCTTAGCGTGGGGACCTGAAGCTTTCTTT
TRBV6-6,many,TRBJ1-3,.,CASSYRTRTNSGNTIYF,TGTGCCAGCAGTTATCGGACACGAACCAACTCTGGAAACACCATATATTTT
TRBV6-6,.,TRBJ2-6,.,CASSYSCGFSSGANVLTF,TGTGCCAGCAGTTACTCTTGCGGTTTTAGCTCTGGGGCCAACGTCCTGACTTTC
TRBV19,.,TRBJ2-2,.,CASSTRLTGTGELFF,TGTGCCAGTAGTACTCGACTCACAGGCACCGGGGAGCTGTTTTTT
TRBV28,few,TRBJ2-1,TRBD2,CASRSTTSGKSYNEQFF,TGTGCCAGCAGGTCTACTACTAGCGGTAAATCCTACAATGAGCAGTTCTTC
TRBV6-5,.,TRBJ2-1,TRBD2,CASSYSTSGSEFEQFF,TGTGCCAGCAGTTACTCGACTAGCGGGAGTGAGTTTGAGCAGTTCTTC
TRBV18,.,TRBJ1-2,.,CASSLSTRPDGYTF,TGTGCCAGCTCACTCTCAACCAGACCTGATGGCTACACCTTC
TRBV28,.,TRBJ2-2,.,CASSPGLPTGELFF,TGTGCCAGCAGCCCCGGTCTGCCCACCGGGGAGCTGTTTTTT
TRBV29-1,few,TRBJ2-2,TRBD2,CSVGASGGTGELFF,TGCAGCGTTGGGGCTAGCGGGGGCACCGGGGAGCTGTTTTTT
TRBV12-3/TRBV12-4,few,TRBJ1-1,.,CASSLGVSMNTEAFF,TGTGCCAGCAGTTTAGGGGTATCTATGAACACTGAAGCTTTCTTT
TRBV28,.,TRBJ2-7,TRBD2,CASRQKGTSGSFEQYF,TGTGCCAGCAGACAAAAAGGGACTAGCGGGAGCTTCGAGCAGTACTTC
TRBV7-9,many,TRBJ2-3,TRBD2,CASSLVSGSSDTQYF,TGTGCCAGCAGCTTAGTTAGCGGGAGTTCGGATACGCAGTATTTT
TRBV29-1,.,TRBJ2-7,TRBD1,CSVLGQGQAYEQYF,TGCAGCGTATTAGGACAGGGACAGGCCTACGAGCAGTACTTC
TRBV12-3/TRBV12-4,few,TRBJ1-5,.,CASSKERSNQPQHF,TGTGCCAGCAGTAAGGAGAGGAGCAATCAGCCCCAGCATTTT
TRBV28,many,TRBJ1-1,.,CASMRELNTEAFF,TGTGCCAGCATGAGAGAACTGAACACTGAAGCTTTCTTT
TRBV4-1,few,TRBJ2-7,TRBD1,CASSQGQGRTYEQYF,TGCGCCAGCAGTCAGGGACAGGGAAGAACCTACGAGCAGTACTTC
TRBV4-1,once,TRBJ1-1,.,CASSQVLMNTEAFF,TGCGCCAGCAGCCAAGTGCTGATGAACACTGAAGCTTTCTTT
TRBV7-2,many,TRBJ1-2,.,CASSLSGRKGGYTF,TGTGCCAGCAGCTTATCGGGGCGGAAAGGTGGCTACACCTTC
TRBV28,few,TRBJ2-2,.,CASGPLSGELFF,TGTGCCAGCGGCCCTCTGTCCGGGGAGCTGTTTTTT
TRBV7-3,.,TRBJ2-3,.,CASRRAAGSDTQYF,TGTGCCAGCAGGAGAGCGGCGGGGTCGGATACGCAGTATTTT
TRBV24-1,few,TRBJ1-1,.,CATSDAGVKNTEAFF,TGTGCCACCAGTGACGCAGGGGTTAAGAACACTGAAGCTTTCTTT
TRBV30,few,TRBJ2-1,TRBD1,CAFKTGDHYNEQFF,TGTGCCTTTAAGACAGGGGACCACTACAATGAGCAGTTCTTC
TRBV30,.,TRBJ2-7,TRBD2,CALKAGGLYEQYF,TGTGCCTTAAAAGCGGGAGGATTGTACGAGCAGTACTTC